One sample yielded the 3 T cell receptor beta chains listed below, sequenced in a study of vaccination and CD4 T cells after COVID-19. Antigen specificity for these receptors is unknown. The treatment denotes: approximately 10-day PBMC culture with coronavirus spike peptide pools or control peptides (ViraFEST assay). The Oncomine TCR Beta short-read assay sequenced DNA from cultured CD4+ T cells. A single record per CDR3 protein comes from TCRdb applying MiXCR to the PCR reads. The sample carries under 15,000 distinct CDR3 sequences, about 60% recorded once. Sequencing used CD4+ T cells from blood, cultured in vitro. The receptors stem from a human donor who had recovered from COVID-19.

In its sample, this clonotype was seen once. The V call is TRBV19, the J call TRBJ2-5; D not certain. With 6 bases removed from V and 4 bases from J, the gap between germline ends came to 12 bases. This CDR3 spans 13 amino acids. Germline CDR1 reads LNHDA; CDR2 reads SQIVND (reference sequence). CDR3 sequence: CASRPRIGETQYF. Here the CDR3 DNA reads TGTGCCAGTAGACCCCGGATCGGAGAGACCCAGTACTTC.

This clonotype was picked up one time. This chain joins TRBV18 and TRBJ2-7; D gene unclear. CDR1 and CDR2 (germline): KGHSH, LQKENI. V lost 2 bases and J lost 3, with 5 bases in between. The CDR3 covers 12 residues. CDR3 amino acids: CASSPADYEQYF. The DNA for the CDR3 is TGTGCCAGCTCACCAGCAGACTACGAGCAGTACTTC.

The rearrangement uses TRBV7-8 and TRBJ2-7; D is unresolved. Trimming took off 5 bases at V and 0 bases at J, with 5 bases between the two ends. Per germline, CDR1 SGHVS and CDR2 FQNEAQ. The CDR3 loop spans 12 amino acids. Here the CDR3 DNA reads TGTGCCAGCAGCCCGTTCTCCTACGAGCAGTACTTC. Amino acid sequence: CASSPFSYEQYF.